The entry below describes one T cell receptor (beta chain). No antigen is known for it. Researchers ran the PCR with 60 Vbeta and 13 Jbeta primers. Original handling: In a later analysis, 60 million to 90 million unique TCR beta chains included roughly 11 million shared by two or more donors. The protocol was immunoSEQ multiplex PCR, while the TCRdb copy is restricted to in-frame clones and leaves out a portion. The V and J calls and the clone size are those of that table, but D and trimming were determined from the DNA. The sample has approximately 90,000 clones, about 80% seen once. The record originates from a study of cytomegalovirus exposure and HLA in healthy donors. Study in general: Falling in the Caucasian-associated ancestry cluster were about four fifths of approximately 410 genotyped donors.

Overall study findings and caveats: Donors belonging to an Asian-associated ancestry cluster reportedly showed fewer N-insertions in productive TCRs than the roughly 700-donor mean, according to what a later analysis found.

Germline V gene data show CDR1 as SGHTA and CDR2 as FQGNSA. The ends were cut back, 7 bases at V and 0 bases at J, with 12 bases in the middle. The CDR3 is 14 residues long. The TCR was taken from a male donor in good health and CMV-seronegative. Input material: PBMCs. V gene TRBV7-2 combines with J gene TRBJ1-1; tentatively, D is TRBD1 (5 bases). CDR3 coding DNA: TGTGCCAGCACCCGACAGAATTTGAACACTGAAGCTTTCTTT. This sequence encodes CASTRQNLNTEAFF.